The 2 T cell receptor beta chains listed next were all sequenced from one sample in a study of Tregs in tolerant kidney transplant recipients. Libraries were prepared by immunoSEQ multiplex PCR; TCRdb keeps only in-frame clonotypes and omits some of them. The table lists around 98,000 clones, 80% to 95% of them singletons. Sequenced here: CD4+ T cells from blood, sampled before the transplant. The receptors were gathered from a human donor who received a combined kidney and bone marrow transplant.

CDR3 residues: CASSIGQDSYEQYF. CDR3 coding DNA: TGTGCCAGTAGTATCGGACAAGACTCCTACGAGCAGTACTTC. The chain joins TRBV19 to TRBJ2-7, with D possibly TRBD1 on 5 matching bases. V dropped 3 bases and J dropped 0 bases, with 9 bases sitting between them. The CDR3 is 14 residues long. The germline V gene has CDR1 LNHDA and CDR2 SQIVND (reference sequence).

This clone appeared once. The chain links TRBV30 to TRBJ1-1; the D gene is possibly TRBD1 (6 bases). Germline-derived CDR1 and CDR2 are GTSNPN and SVGIG (reference sequence). The CDR3 runs 14 residues. Trimming shortened V by 0 bases and J by 5 bases, and 13 bases separated the two germline ends. Here the CDR3 reads CAWSVGGFRTEAFF. In DNA, the CDR3 is TGTGCCTGGAGTGTAGGGGGATTTCGGACTGAAGCTTTCTTT. The full variable domain, completed using reference TRBV30 and TRBJ1-1, is SQTIHQWPATLVQPVGSPLSLECTVEGTSNPNLYWYRQAAGRGLQLLFYSVGIGQISSEVPQNLSASRPQDRQFILSSKKLLLSDSGFYLCAWSVGGFRTEAFFGQGTRLTVV.